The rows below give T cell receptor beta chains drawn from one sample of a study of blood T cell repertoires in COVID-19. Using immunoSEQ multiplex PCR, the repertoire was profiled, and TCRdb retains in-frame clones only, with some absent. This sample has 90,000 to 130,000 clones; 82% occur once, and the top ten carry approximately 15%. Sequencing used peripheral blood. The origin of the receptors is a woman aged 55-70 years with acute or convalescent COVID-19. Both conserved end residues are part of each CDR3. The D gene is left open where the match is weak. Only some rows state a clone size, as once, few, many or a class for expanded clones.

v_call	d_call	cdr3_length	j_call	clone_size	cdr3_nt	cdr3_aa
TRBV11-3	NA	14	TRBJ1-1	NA	TGTGCCAGCAGCTTTTCGTTTCGTAACACTGAAGCTTTCTTT	CASSFSFRNTEAFF
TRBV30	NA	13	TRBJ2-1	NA	TGTGCCTGGAGTCTCGAGAGGAGATATGAGCAGTTCTTC	CAWSLERRYEQFF
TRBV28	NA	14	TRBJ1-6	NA	TGTGCCAGCAGTGGGCATCTCTATAATTCACCCCTCCACTTT	CASSGHLYNSPLHF
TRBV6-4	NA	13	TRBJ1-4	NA	TGTGCCAGCAGTGACAGACTCAATGAAAAACTGTTTTTT	CASSDRLNEKLFF
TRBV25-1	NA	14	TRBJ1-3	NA	TGTGCCAGCACCCCCAGGGGAACTGGAAACACCATATATTTT	CASTPRGTGNTIYF
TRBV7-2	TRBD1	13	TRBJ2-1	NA	TGTGCCAGCAGGTTAGACAGGGGCAATGAGCAGTTCTTC	CASRLDRGNEQFF
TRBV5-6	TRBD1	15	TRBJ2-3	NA	TGTGCCAGCAGTCCCGGCGACAGGGTGGCAGATACGCAGTATTTT	CASSPGDRVADTQYF
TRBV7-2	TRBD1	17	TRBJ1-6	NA	TGTGCCAGCAGCCCCGGACAGGGGAGGTCCTATAATTCACCCCTCCACTTT	CASSPGQGRSYNSPLHF
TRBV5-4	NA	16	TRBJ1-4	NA	TGTGCCAGCAGCCCGCAAGGGGCTACAACTAATGAAAAACTGTTTTTT	CASSPQGATTNEKLFF
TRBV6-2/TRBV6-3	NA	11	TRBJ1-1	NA	TGTGCCAGCAGTTCCGGGAATAAAGCTTTCTTT	CASSSGNKAFF
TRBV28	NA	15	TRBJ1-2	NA	TGTGCCAGCAGCCGAGACCCACAGGGTTACTATGGCTACACCTTC	CASSRDPQGYYGYTF
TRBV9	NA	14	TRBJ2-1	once	TGTGCCAGCAGCGGGGACTTGTACTCCAATGAGCAGTTCTTC	CASSGDLYSNEQFF
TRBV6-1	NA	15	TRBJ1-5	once	TGTGCCAGCAGTGAAAGACAGGTCGACAATCAGCCCCAGCATTTT	CASSERQVDNQPQHF
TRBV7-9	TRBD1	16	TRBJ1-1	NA	TGTGCCAGCAGCTTATTTAGGACAGGGCGGGACACTGAAGCTTTCTTT	CASSLFRTGRDTEAFF
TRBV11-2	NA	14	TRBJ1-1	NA	TGTGCCAGCAGCTTAGGGGTTCGGGGGACTGAAGCTTTCTTT	CASSLGVRGTEAFF
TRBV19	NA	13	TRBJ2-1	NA	TGTGCCAGTAGTACGTCAGGGGACAATGAGCAGTTCTTC	CASSTSGDNEQFF
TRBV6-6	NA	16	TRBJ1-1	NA	TGTGCCAGCAGCCCCCCCCTCGACAGGATGAACACTGAAGCTTTCTTT	CASSPPLDRMNTEAFF
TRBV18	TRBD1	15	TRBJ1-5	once	TGTGCCAGCTCGTACAGGGGGCCCCCCGGTGAGCCCCAGCATTTT	CASSYRGPPGEPQHF
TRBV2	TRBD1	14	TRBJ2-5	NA	TGTGCCAGCAGTGCCGACAGGGTTCGAGAGACCCAGTACTTC	CASSADRVRETQYF
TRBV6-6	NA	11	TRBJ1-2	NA	TGTGCCAGCAGTTCCCAGGGTGGCTACACCTTC	CASSSQGGYTF
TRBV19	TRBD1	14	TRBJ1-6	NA	TGTGCCAGTAGTGGCCAGGGGGTCAATTCACCCCTCCACTTT	CASSGQGVNSPLHF
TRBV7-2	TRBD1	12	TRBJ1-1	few	TGTGCCAGCAGTCGCACAGGGGGGGAAGCTTTCTTT	CASSRTGGEAFF
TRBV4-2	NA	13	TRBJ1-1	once	TGTGCCAGCAGCCAAGATAGGAGGGATCGAGCTTTCTTT	CASSQDRRDRAFF
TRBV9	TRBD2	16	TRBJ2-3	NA	TGTGCCAGCGGCAAGACTAGCGGGGGGTTGGCAGATACGCAGTATTTT	CASGKTSGGLADTQYF
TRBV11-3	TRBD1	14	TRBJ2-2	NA	TGTGCCAGTGGCCTGGACAGGGGGCATGGGGAGCTGTTTTTT	CASGLDRGHGELFF
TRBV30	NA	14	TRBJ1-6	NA	TGTGCCTGGAGTATCGGACAGCAGATTTCACCCCTCCACTTT	CAWSIGQQISPLHF
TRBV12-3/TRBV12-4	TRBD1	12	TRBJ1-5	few	TGTGCCAGCAGCTACGGACAGGGGCCCCAGCATTTT	CASSYGQGPQHF
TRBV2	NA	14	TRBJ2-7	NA	TGTGCCACCTTAGTCGGTCCGGGTTCCTACGAGCAGTACTTC	CATLVGPGSYEQYF
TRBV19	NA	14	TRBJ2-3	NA	TGTGCCAGTAGTATCGGAGGGAACGCAGATACGCAGTATTTT	CASSIGGNADTQYF
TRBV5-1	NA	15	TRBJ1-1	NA	TGCGCCAGCAGCTTGCTGGGGAGGGAGAACACTGAAGCTTTCTTT	CASSLLGRENTEAFF
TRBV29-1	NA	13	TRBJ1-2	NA	TGCAGCGTTGAAGGTCGGACAGAGGATGGCTACACCTTC	CSVEGRTEDGYTF
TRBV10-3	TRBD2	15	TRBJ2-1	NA	TGTGCCATAGGGAGCGGGGCAAAGCCCTACAATGAGCAGTTCTTC	CAIGSGAKPYNEQFF
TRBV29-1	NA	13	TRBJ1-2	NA	TGCAGCGTTGAAGGGGGCGAGTTTTATGGCTACACCTTC	CSVEGGEFYGYTF
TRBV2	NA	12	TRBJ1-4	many	TGTGCCAGCAAAGCGACTAATGAAAAACTGTTTTTT	CASKATNEKLFF
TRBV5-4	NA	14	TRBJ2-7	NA	TGTGCCAGCAGCTTGGGGGGCGCCTCCTACGAGCAGTACTTC	CASSLGGASYEQYF
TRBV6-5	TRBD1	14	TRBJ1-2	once	TGTGCCAGCAGAACACCAGGGGGCCATTATGGCTACACCTTC	CASRTPGGHYGYTF
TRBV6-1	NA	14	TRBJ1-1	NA	TGTGCCAGCAGTGAAAGGGGGACGGACACTGAAGCTTTCTTT	CASSERGTDTEAFF
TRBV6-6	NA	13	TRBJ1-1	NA	TGTGCCAGCAGTTACATGGAGAGCACTGAAGCTTTCTTT	CASSYMESTEAFF
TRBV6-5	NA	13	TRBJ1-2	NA	TGTGCCAGTGCGAGGGAGGAGCTCTATGGCTACACCTTC	CASAREELYGYTF
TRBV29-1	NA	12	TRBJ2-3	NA	TGCAGCGCTGAGCGGAGCACAGATACGCAGTATTTT	CSAERSTDTQYF
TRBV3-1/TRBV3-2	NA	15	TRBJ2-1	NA	TGTGCCAGCAGCCAAGTGGCTTCAGGTGCTAATGAGCAGTTCTTC	CASSQVASGANEQFF
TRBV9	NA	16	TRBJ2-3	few	TGTGCCAGCAGCCCCCGCGGGCGGGGCCACACAGATACGCAGTATTTT	CASSPRGRGHTDTQYF
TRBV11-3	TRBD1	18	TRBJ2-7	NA	TGTGCCAGCAGCCCGGGACAGGGCGTCGGGGCTCCGACCTACGAGCAGTACTTC	CASSPGQGVGAPTYEQYF
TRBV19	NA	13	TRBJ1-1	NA	TGTGCCAGTAGAAAGGAGAAGAACACTGAAGCTTTCTTT	CASRKEKNTEAFF
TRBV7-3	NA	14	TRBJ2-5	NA	TGTGCCAGCAGCTTAAATCCAGGGTCTGAGACCCAGTACTTC	CASSLNPGSETQYF
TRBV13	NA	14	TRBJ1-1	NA	TGTGCCAGCAGCCCGCGACACCTAAACACTGAAGCTTTCTTT	CASSPRHLNTEAFF
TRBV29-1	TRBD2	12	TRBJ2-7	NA	TGCAGCGTTGTTCGGGGGGTCCACGAGCAGTACTTC	CSVVRGVHEQYF
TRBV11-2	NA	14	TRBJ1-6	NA	TGTGCCAGCAGCTTAGCAGTAACGGGTTCACCCCTCCACTTT	CASSLAVTGSPLHF
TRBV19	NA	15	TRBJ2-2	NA	TGTGCCAGTAGTATCACGCGGTTTTACACCGGGGAGCTGTTTTTT	CASSITRFYTGELFF
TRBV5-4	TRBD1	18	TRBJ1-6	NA	TGTGCCAGCAGCTCCGGACAGGGTGGAAGCGCCTATAATTCACCCCTCCACTTT	CASSSGQGGSAYNSPLHF
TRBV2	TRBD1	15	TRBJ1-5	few	TGTGCCAGCAGCGCGACAGGGTTCGTTGATCAGCCCCAGCATTTT	CASSATGFVDQPQHF
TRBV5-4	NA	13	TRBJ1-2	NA	TGTGCCAGCAGCCCTGACGCGGACTATGGCTACACCTTC	CASSPDADYGYTF
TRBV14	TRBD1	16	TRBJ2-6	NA	TGTGCCAGCAGCCAAGATCCACAAGGGTGGGACAGCGTCCTGACTTTC	CASSQDPQGWDSVLTF
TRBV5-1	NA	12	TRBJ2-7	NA	TGCGCCAGCAGCGTCAGGGTCGGCGAGCAGTACTTC	CASSVRVGEQYF
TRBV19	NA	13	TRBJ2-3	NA	TGTGCCAGTAGTCCTAGCTCAGCAGATACGCAGTATTTT	CASSPSSADTQYF
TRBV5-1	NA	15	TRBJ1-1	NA	TGCGCCAGCAGCCCGGGAGGGGCCGTGGGGACTGAAGCTTTCTTT	CASSPGGAVGTEAFF
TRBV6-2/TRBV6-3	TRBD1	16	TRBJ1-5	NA	TGTGCCAGCAGTTACGGGGACAGGGGGAGCAATCAGCCCCAGCATTTT	CASSYGDRGSNQPQHF
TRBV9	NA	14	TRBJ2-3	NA	TGTGCCAGCAGCGTAGGGGACACCACAGATACGCAGTATTTT	CASSVGDTTDTQYF
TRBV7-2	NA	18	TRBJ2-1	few	TGTGCCAGCAGCTCCACGAATCGGGGTTTGACTTCGAGCAATGAGCAGTTCTTC	CASSSTNRGLTSSNEQFF
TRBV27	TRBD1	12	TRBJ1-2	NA	TGTGCCAGCAGTTCGGGGACAGCCGGCTACACCTTC	CASSSGTAGYTF